A selection of T cell receptor beta chains follows, all from one sample in a study of vaccination and CD4 T cells after COVID-19. The antigens these receptors bind are not known. TCRdb analysed the PCR reads with MiXCR anew, one entry per CDR3 protein. The sample consists of 10,000 to 13,000 distinct CDR3 sequences, roughly 55% of them appearing once. Sequencing was performed on CD4+ T cells from blood, cultured in vitro. The source is a human donor who had recovered from COVID-19. Both conserved end residues are part of each CDR3. Fields, in order: V gene, J gene, CDR3 protein.

V gene: TRBV12-3/TRBV12-4; J gene: TRBJ1-5; CDR3 protein: CASSLRQRNQPQHF
V gene: TRBV19; J gene: TRBJ2-2; CDR3 protein: CASSLGRGKGELFF
V gene: TRBV5-4; J gene: TRBJ2-7; CDR3 protein: CASSSGQGKSSYEQYF
V gene: TRBV7-9; J gene: TRBJ1-1; CDR3 protein: CASSSGTYTEAFF
V gene: TRBV2; J gene: TRBJ1-1; CDR3 protein: CASRQGGYTEAFF
V gene: TRBV20-1; J gene: TRBJ2-7; CDR3 protein: CSARGGRVEQYF
V gene: TRBV27; J gene: TRBJ1-4; CDR3 protein: CASSHRDGDEKLFF
V gene: TRBV7-2; J gene: TRBJ2-2; CDR3 protein: CASSLQGRTGELFF
V gene: TRBV10-3; J gene: TRBJ2-5; CDR3 protein: CAISDLEGGETQYF
V gene: TRBV6-1; J gene: TRBJ2-2; CDR3 protein: CASRRLAGGNTGELFF